This T cell receptor beta chain is from a study of shared clonotypes between healthy human individuals. CD45RO-negative cells were positively selected for CCR7, leaving out terminally differentiated effector memory CD45RA+ cells. Only Caucasian adults living in Nashville, Tennessee made up the donor group. Study-level points and caveats: Estimated richness was generally greater in naive than memory subsets.

The CDR3 has 18 amino acids. With 1 base removed from V and 1 base from J, the gap between germline ends came to 20 bases. The germline CDR1 and CDR2 sequences are SQVTM and ANQGSEA. The authors ran the assay at deep level. Authors' data handling: Junction-only sequences without quality scores came from ImmunoSEQ, so filtering differed. The table came from immunoSEQ multiplex PCR; TCRdb's copy has only in-frame clones and leaves some out. V and J calls and clone size are given by that table; D and trimming were obtained from the DNA. The table lists fewer than 850,000 clones, approximately 96% of them singletons. Comment on this clone: Its antigen is unidentified.

The V call is TRBV29-1, the J call TRBJ2-1, with D possibly matching TRBD2 (5 bases). Sequencing input: naive CD8+ T cells sorted from blood. The sequence was collected from a man aged 30 to 39 in good health. CDR3 nucleotide sequence: TGCAGCGTTGAAGGAGGGCAGGACCGGCCGGAATCCTACAATGAGCAGTTCTTC. This translates into CSVEGGQDRPESYNEQFF.